These 24 T cell receptor beta chains came from one sample sequenced in a study of beta chain features in type 1 diabetes. Reverse transcribing all isolated RNA meant expressed TCRB transcripts were sequenced. Assay used: immunoSEQ multiplex PCR; TCRdb lists only in-frame clones, some missing. The sample lists 300,000 to 400,000 clones; less than 9.5% were seen once. Sequencing used central memory CD4+ T cells from blood. These receptors all come from a woman aged 18-29 years in good health.

V usage is TRBV7-2 and J usage is TRBJ1-2; D gene ambiguous. The CDR3 covers 15 residues. CDR1 is SGHTA and CDR2 is FQGNSA in the germline V gene. V was pared by 5 bases and J by 0 bases, with 13 bases between. In DNA, the CDR3 is TGTGCCAGCAGCCCACCAGCGGAAGCTAACTATGGCTACACCTTC. Protein: CASSPPAEANYGYTF.

The rearrangement links TRBV6-5 to TRBJ2-1; the match to TRBD2 covers 8 bases. V trimming: 0 bases; J trimming: 4 bases; junction bases outside the gene matches: 2. Per germline, CDR1 MNHEY and CDR2 SVGAGI. The CDR3 is made up of 15 amino acids. The CDR3 region has the DNA TGTGCCAGCAGTTACTCCCAGCGGGAGTACAATGAGCAGTTCTTC. It yields the protein CASSYSQREYNEQFF.

To note about this clone: A junction end diverges from the germline sequence, so it may reflect a read error. The chain recombines TRBV2 with TRBJ2-5; TRBD2 agrees at 9 bases. Germline V lookup: CDR1 SNHLY, CDR2 FYNNEI. The CDR3 runs 12 residues. This chain's CDR3 is CASLAGVTSVHF. CDR3 sequence (DNA): TGTGCCAGCTTAGCGGGAGTGACCTCGGTACACTTC.

V usage is TRBV6-5 and J usage is TRBJ1-2, with D hard to call. Germline lookup yields CDR1 MNHEY and CDR2 SVGAGI. The CDR3 extends over 11 amino acids. V was shortened by 8 bases and J by 5 bases, with 9 bases between the two germline ends. Here the CDR3 DNA reads TGTGCCAGCGTCCGAGAGTATGGCTACACCTTC. Amino acids: CASVREYGYTF.

This clone was seen more than once but under ten times. The chain employs TRBV4-2 and TRBJ2-5; a weak D match, TRBD1 (5 bases). V was clipped by 3 bases and J by 1 base, with 9 bases between them. The germline V gene has CDR1 LGHNA and CDR2 YNFKEQ. This CDR3 region has 14 residues. The DNA of the CDR3 is TGTGCCAGCAGCCAGCAGGGTTCCCAAGAGACCCAGTACTTC. Protein sequence: CASSQQGSQETQYF.

This clone was seen more than once but under ten times. This sample also contains other DNA sequences that code for the same CDR3. V usage is TRBV9 and J usage is TRBJ1-5, with unresolved D. The germline gives CDR1 SGDLS, CDR2 YYNGEE. V dropped 0 bases and J dropped 0 bases, with 4 bases sitting between them. This CDR3 spans 14 amino acids. The CDR3: CASSVGVSNQPQHF. DNA of the CDR3: TGTGCCAGCAGCGTAGGAGTTAGCAATCAGCCCCAGCATTTT.

This clone was picked up many times. V usage is TRBV10-3 and J usage is TRBJ1-1; a possible D gene is TRBD1 (6 bases). The CDR3 sequence is 12 residues long. Germline V gene lookup returns CDR1 ENHRY and CDR2 SYGVKD. The V end was cut by 10 bases, the J end by 4 bases, with 13 bases between. The CDR3 reads CARGRTATEAFF. The CDR3 DNA sequence: TGTGCCAGGGGGAGGACAGCCACTGAAGCTTTCTTT.

The table lists this clone with a few counts. This chain uses TRBV11-1 with TRBJ2-3; possible D gene TRBD2, 6 bases. Deletions cut 0 bases from V and 2 bases from J, with 9 bases between. The germline gives CDR1 SGHAT, CDR2 FQDESV (reference sequence). The CDR3 covers 15 residues. CDR3 DNA sequence: TGTGCCAGCAGCTTAGCGATAGCGGACACAGATACGCAGTATTTT. This sequence encodes CASSLAIADTDTQYF.

This clone came up a few times. This chain links TRBV5-1 with TRBJ2-5, with D hard to call. CDR3 length equals 15 residues. The germline CDR1 and CDR2 sequences are SGHRS and YFSETQ. V gave up 4 bases and J gave up 0 bases, with 13 bases separating them. CDR3 region: CASSPQTPNQETQYF. The CDR3 DNA is TGCGCCAGCAGCCCACAGACACCCAACCAAGAGACCCAGTACTTC.

A few counts support this clone. Other DNA variants within this sample encode the same CDR3. The chain has TRBV28 and TRBJ2-6; D is uncertain. The germline gives CDR1 MDHEN, CDR2 SYDVKM. The CDR3 has 15 amino acids. The germline V and J ends were trimmed by 1 base and 1 base, with 5 bases remaining between them. The DNA of the CDR3 is TGTGCCAGCAGTTTATCCGGGTCTGGGGCCAACGTCCTGACTTTC. Translated, it gives CASSLSGSGANVLTF.

This clone was recorded many times. The chain carries TRBV28 and TRBJ2-5, with D perhaps matching TRBD1 or TRBD2 (5 bases each). Trimming left V 3 bases short and J 3 bases short, with 11 bases between. CDR3 length equals 14 residues. From germline, CDR1 is MDHEN and CDR2 SYDVKM. CDR3: CASSFPGAKETQYF. The CDR3 coding sequence is TGTGCCAGCAGTTTCCCCGGGGCTAAAGAGACCCAGTACTTC.

The rearrangement joins TRBV5-4 to TRBJ1-2; the D gene is possibly TRBD1 (5 bases). The CDR3 runs 12 residues. Between the trimmed V and J ends, which lost 2 bases and 8 bases, there was a span of 10 bases. Germline assignment: CDR1 SGHNT and CDR2 YYREEE (reference sequence). CDR3 region: CASSLAGRGYTF. CDR3 nucleotide sequence: TGTGCCAGCAGCTTAGCAGGGAGGGGCTACACCTTC. Full variable domain (outside the CDR3, taken from reference TRBV5-4 and TRBJ1-2): ETGVTQSPTHLIKTRGQQVTLRCSSQSGHNTVSWYQQALGQGPQFIFQYYREEENGRGNFPPRFSGLQFPNYSSELNVNALELDDSALYLCASSLAGRGYTFGSGTRLTVV.

The J gene is TRBJ2-4, the V gene TRBV11-2; D is perhaps TRBD1 (5 bases). V lost 6 bases and J lost 0, with 9 bases in between. The CDR3 extends over 14 amino acids. The germline CDR1 and CDR2 sequences are SGHAT and FQNNGV. The CDR3 sequence: CASREGEAKNIQYF. The CDR3 nucleotides are TGTGCCAGCAGGGAAGGGGAAGCCAAAAACATTCAGTACTTC.

The chain has TRBV28 and TRBJ1-2; a possible D gene is TRBD1 (5 bases). CDR1 and CDR2 (germline): MDHEN, SYDVKM. Trimming cost V 3 bases and J 8 bases, with 19 bases left between them. The CDR3 has 15 residues. The CDR3 loop is CASSFILNRSPGYTF. CDR3 bases: TGTGCCAGCAGTTTTATACTCAACAGGAGCCCCGGCTACACCTTC.

In its sample, this clone was seen many times. The chain links TRBV7-3 to TRBJ1-4; D ambiguous. CDR3 length: 13 residues. Germline V gives CDR1 SGHTA, CDR2 FQGTGA. The germline V and J ends were trimmed by 5 bases and 3 bases, with 7 bases remaining between them. CDR3 DNA: TGTGCCAGCAGCAGGTCAGCTAATGAAAAACTGTTTTTT. Protein: CASSRSANEKLFF.

This clone has just a few counts. V is TRBV5-4 and J is TRBJ2-6; D may be TRBD1 (5 bases). Trimming removed 0 bases from V and 1 base from J, with 5 bases in between. The CDR3 sequence is 15 residues long. Germline CDR1 reads SGHNT; CDR2 reads YYREEE (reference sequence). CDR3 in amino acids: CASSLEGSGANVLTF. The DNA of the CDR3 is TGTGCCAGCAGCTTGGAGGGGTCTGGGGCCAACGTCCTGACTTTC.

The genes are TRBV27 and TRBJ2-7; 7 positions match TRBD2. The germline gives CDR1 MNHEY, CDR2 SMNVEV (reference sequence). V shed 0 bases and J 2 bases; nucleotides not matched to a gene: 7. The CDR3 sequence is 16 residues long. The CDR3 region has the DNA TGTGCCAGCAGTTTATCCCGGCTAGCGGTAACCTACGAGCAGTACTTC. Its translation: CASSLSRLAVTYEQYF.

The sample holds a few counts of this clone. The chain carries TRBV28 and TRBJ2-5, with 8 positions matching TRBD1. From germline, CDR1 is MDHEN and CDR2 SYDVKM. CDR3 length: 13 residues. V trimming: 4 bases; J trimming: 11 bases; junction bases outside the gene matches: 9. CDR3 residues: CASSSSGGGEQYF. In DNA, the CDR3 is TGTGCCAGCAGTTCGTCAGGGGGCGGTGAGCAGTACTTC.

CDR3 sequence reads: CSVHRTGVFNEQFF. CDR3 coding DNA: TGCAGCGTACATAGGACAGGGGTTTTCAATGAGCAGTTCTTC. The chain joins TRBV29-1 to TRBJ2-1; 9 bases are shared with TRBD1. The CDR3 has 14 amino acids. From germline, CDR1 is SQVTM and CDR2 ANQGSEA. The V segment lost 6 bases and the J segment 6 bases; nucleotides outside the gene matches: 9.

This clone was counted between two and nine times. The V and J genes are TRBV19 and TRBJ2-2, with 9 bases fitting TRBD2. V lost 8 bases to trimming and J lost 2 bases; unmatched junction nucleotides: 3. Germline values: CDR1 LNHDA, CDR2 SQIVND (reference sequence). The CDR3 consists of 14 residues. CDR3 nucleotides: TGTGCCAGTTCGACTAGCGGAAACACCGGGGAGCTGTTTTTT. Translation: CASSTSGNTGELFF.

The V call is TRBV7-3, the J call TRBJ2-3, with unresolved D. Trimming left V 2 bases short and J 2 bases short, with 8 bases between. The CDR3 consists of 14 residues. Germline V lookup: CDR1 SGHTA, CDR2 FQGTGA. The CDR3 DNA follows: TGTGCCAGCAGCTTAGACTCAAACACAGATACGCAGTATTTT. It is translated as CASSLDSNTDTQYF.

This clone was counted only a few times. V usage is TRBV27 and J usage is TRBJ2-5; D is uncertain. CDR1 is MNHEY and CDR2 is SMNVEV in the germline V gene (reference sequence). The CDR3 has 15 residues. Between the trimmed V and J ends, which lost 5 bases and 1 base, there was a span of 14 bases. CDR3 sequence (DNA): TGTGCCAGCAGTAGAAAGGGTCCAGGCCAAGAGACCCAGTACTTC. Amino acids: CASSRKGPGQETQYF.

V gene TRBV9 combines with J gene TRBJ1-2; tentative D call: TRBD1 (6 bases). From germline, CDR1 is SGDLS and CDR2 YYNGEE. V was trimmed by 2 bases and J by 0 bases, leaving 8 bases between them. This CDR3 has 14 residues. The chain's CDR3 is CASSVGGSNYGYTF. The CDR3 nucleotides are TGTGCCAGCAGCGTGGGGGGCTCTAACTATGGCTACACCTTC. The whole variable domain, remainder taken from reference TRBV9 and TRBJ1-2, is DSGVTQTPKHLITATGQRVTLRCSPRSGDLSVYWYQQSLDQGLQFLIQYYNGEERAKGNILERFSAQQFPDLHSELNLSSLELGDSALYFCASSVGGSNYGYTFGSGTRLTVV.

This clone was counted ten times or more. The rearrangement joins TRBV7-3 to TRBJ2-2; D is unresolved. The CDR3 is made up of 13 amino acids. Looked up from germline, CDR1 is SGHTA and CDR2 is FQGTGA. V was clipped by 4 bases and J by 4 bases, with 7 bases between them. The CDR3 loop reads CASSSKVTGELFF. The CDR3 nucleotides are TGTGCCAGCAGCTCGAAGGTCACCGGGGAGCTGTTTTTT.